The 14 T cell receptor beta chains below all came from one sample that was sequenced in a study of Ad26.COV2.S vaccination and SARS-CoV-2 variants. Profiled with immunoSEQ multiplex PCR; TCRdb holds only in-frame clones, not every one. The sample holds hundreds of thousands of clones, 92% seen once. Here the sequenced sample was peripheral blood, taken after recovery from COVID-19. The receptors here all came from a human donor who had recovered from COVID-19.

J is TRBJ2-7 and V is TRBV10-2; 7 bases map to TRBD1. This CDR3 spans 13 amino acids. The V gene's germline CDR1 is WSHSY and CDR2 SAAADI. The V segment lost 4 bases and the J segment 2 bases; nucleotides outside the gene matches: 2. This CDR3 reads CASSATGPYEQYF. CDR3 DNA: TGCGCCAGCAGTGCGACAGGGCCCTACGAGCAGTACTTC.

The chain's CDR3 is CASSEVGRRTRNTEAFF. CDR3 DNA: TGTGCCAGCAGTGAAGTAGGGAGGAGGACAAGGAACACTGAAGCTTTCTTT. The rearrangement uses TRBV2 and TRBJ1-1; D may be TRBD1 (5 bases). The V end was cut by 1 base, the J end by 1 base, with 16 bases between. CDR1 and CDR2 (germline): SNHLY, FYNNEI. The CDR3 extends over 17 amino acids.

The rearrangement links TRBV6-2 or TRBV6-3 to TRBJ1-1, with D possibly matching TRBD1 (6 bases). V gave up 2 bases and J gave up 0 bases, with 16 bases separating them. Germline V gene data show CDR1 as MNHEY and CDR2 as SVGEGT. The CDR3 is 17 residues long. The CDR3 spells CASSYAVDRIMNTEAFF. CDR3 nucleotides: TGTGCCAGCAGTTACGCCGTCGACAGGATCATGAACACTGAAGCTTTCTTT.

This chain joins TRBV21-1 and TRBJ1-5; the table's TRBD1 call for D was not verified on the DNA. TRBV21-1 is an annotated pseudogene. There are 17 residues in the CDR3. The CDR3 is CASSPPTRDRRDQPQHF. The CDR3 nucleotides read TGTGCCAGCAGCCCGCCCACGCGGGACAGGAGAGATCAGCCCCAGCATTTT.

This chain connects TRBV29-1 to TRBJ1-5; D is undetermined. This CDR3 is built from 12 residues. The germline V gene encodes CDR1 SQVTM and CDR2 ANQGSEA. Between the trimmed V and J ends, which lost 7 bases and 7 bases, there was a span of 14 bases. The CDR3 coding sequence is TGCAGCGCAGCCGGCCGCGGCCAGCCCCAGCATTTT. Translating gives CSAAGRGQPQHF.

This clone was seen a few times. In DNA, the CDR3 is TGTGCCAGCAGTGGAAACCCTGGGACATACGGTGATACGCAGTATTTT. It yields the protein CASSGNPGTYGDTQYF. The V and J genes are TRBV25-1 and TRBJ2-3; TRBD1 is a possible D gene (6 bases). This CDR3 spans 16 amino acids. Germline values: CDR1 MGHDK, CDR2 SYGVNS. Trimming took off 4 bases at V and 6 bases at J, with 20 bases between the two ends.

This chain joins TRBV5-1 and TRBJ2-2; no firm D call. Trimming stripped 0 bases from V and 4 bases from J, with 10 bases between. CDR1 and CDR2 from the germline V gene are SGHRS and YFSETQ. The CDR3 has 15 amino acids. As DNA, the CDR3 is TGCGCCAGCAGCTTGGCAACGGCGAGCACCGGGGAGCTGTTTTTT. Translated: CASSLATASTGELFF. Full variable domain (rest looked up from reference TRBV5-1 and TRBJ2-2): KAGVTQTPRYLIKTRGQQVTLSCSPISGHRSVSWYQQTPGQGLQFLFEYFSETQRNKGNFPGRFSGRQFSNSRSEMNVSTLELGDSALYLCASSLATASTGELFFGEGSRLTVL.

The CDR3 DNA reads TGTGCCATCAGTGAGGGGGGGGTAAGGAATGAAAAACTGTTTTTT. Its protein product is CAISEGGVRNEKLFF. The chain couples TRBV10-3 to TRBJ1-4; perhaps TRBD1 as D (5 bases). The V gene lost 2 bases and the J gene lost 5 bases, with 12 bases spanning the gap. In germline, CDR1 is ENHRY, CDR2 SYGVKD. The CDR3 contains 15 residues.

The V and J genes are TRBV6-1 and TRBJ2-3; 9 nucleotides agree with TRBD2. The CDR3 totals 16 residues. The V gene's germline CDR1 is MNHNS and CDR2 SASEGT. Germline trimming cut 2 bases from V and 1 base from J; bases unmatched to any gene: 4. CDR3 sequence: CASSERRGGRTDTQYF. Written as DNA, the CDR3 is TGTGCCAGCAGTGAACGGCGGGGGGGCCGCACAGATACGCAGTATTTT.

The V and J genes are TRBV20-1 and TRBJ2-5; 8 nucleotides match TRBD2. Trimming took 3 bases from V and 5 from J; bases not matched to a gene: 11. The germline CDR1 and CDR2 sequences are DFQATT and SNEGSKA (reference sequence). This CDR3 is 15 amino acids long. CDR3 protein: CSASDSGTRRETQYF. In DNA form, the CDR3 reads TGCAGTGCTAGTGATTCCGGGACTAGAAGGGAGACCCAGTACTTC.

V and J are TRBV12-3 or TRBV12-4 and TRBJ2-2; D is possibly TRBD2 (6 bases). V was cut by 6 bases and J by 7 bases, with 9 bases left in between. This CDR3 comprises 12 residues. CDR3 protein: CASSRGYGELFF. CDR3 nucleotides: TGTGCCAGCAGCCGGGGGTACGGGGAGCTGTTTTTT.

The CDR3 loop reads CASSWSQGAIGYTF. The DNA of the CDR3 is TGTGCCAGCAGCTGGTCGCAGGGGGCGATCGGCTACACCTTC. The V and J genes are TRBV25-1 and TRBJ1-2, with TRBD1 matching 8 bases. CDR1 MGHDK and CDR2 SYGVNS come from the germline V gene. This CDR3 region has 14 residues. V shed 6 bases and J 8 bases; nucleotides not matched to a gene: 11.

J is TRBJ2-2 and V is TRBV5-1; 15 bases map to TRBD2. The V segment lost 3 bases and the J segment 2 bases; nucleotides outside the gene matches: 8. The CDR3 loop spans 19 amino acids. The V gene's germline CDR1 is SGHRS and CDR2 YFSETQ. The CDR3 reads CASSSLPGLAGGNTGELFF. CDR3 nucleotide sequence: TGCGCCAGCAGCTCCCTTCCGGGACTAGCGGGGGGAAACACCGGGGAGCTGTTTTTT. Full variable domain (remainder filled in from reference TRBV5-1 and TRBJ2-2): KAGVTQTPRYLIKTRGQQVTLSCSPISGHRSVSWYQQTPGQGLQFLFEYFSETQRNKGNFPGRFSGRQFSNSRSEMNVSTLELGDSALYLCASSSLPGLAGGNTGELFFGEGSRLTVL.

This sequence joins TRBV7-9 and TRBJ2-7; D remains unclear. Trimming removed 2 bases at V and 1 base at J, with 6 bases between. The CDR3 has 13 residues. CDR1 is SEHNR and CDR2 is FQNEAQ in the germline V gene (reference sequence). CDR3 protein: CASSLMRSYEQYF. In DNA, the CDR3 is TGTGCCAGCAGCTTAATGCGGTCCTACGAGCAGTACTTC.